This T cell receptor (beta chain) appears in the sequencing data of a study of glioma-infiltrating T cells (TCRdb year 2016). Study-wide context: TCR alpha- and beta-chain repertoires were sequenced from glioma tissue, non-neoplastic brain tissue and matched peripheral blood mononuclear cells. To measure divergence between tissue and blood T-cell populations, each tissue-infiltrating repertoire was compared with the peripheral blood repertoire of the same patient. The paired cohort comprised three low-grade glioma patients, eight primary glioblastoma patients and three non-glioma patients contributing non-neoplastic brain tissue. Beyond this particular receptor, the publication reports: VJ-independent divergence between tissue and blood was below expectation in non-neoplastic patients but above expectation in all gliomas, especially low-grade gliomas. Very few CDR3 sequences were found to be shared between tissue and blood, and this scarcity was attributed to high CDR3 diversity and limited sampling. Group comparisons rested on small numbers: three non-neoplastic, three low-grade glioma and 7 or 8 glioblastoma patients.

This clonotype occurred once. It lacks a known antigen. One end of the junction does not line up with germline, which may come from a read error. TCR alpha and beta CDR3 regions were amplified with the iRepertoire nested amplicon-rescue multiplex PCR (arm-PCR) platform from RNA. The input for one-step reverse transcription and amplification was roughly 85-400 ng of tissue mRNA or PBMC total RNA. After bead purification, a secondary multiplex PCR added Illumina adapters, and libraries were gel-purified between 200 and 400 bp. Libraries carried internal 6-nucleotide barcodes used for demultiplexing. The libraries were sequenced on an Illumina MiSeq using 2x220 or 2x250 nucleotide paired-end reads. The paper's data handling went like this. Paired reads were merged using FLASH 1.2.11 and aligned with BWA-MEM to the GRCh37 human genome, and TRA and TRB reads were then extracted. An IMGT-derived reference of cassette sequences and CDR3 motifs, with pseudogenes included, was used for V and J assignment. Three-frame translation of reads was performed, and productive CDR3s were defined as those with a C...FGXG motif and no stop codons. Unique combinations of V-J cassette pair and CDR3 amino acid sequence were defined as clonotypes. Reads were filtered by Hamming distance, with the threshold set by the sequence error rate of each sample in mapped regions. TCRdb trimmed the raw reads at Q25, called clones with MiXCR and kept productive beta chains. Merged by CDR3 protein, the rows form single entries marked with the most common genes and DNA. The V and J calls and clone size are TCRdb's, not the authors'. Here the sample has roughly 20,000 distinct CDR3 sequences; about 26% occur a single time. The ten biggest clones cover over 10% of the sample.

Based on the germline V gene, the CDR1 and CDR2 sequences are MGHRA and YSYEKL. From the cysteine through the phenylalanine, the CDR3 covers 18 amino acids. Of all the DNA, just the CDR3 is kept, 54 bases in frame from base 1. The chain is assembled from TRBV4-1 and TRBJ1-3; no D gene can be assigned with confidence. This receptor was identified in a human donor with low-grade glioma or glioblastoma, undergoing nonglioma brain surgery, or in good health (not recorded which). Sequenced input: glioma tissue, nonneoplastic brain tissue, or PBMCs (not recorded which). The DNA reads TGCGCCAGCAGACAAGATCGGGATGCCCTACCCTCTGGAGACACCATATATTTT. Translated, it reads CASRQDRDALPSGDTIYF.